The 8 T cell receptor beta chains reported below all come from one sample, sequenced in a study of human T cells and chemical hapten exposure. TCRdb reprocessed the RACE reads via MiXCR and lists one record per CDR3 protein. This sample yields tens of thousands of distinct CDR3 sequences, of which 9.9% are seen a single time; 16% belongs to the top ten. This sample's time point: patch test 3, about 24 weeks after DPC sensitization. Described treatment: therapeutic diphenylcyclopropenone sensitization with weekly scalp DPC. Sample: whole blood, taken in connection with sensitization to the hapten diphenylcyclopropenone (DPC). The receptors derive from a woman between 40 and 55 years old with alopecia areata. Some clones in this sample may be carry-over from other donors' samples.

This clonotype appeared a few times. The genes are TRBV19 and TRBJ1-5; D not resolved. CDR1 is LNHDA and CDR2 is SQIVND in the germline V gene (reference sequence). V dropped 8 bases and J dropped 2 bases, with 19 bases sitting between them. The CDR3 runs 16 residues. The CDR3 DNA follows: TGTGCCAGTCAACGTACGGGGTTCGGCGGCAATCAGCCCCAGCATTTT. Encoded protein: CASQRTGFGGNQPQHF.

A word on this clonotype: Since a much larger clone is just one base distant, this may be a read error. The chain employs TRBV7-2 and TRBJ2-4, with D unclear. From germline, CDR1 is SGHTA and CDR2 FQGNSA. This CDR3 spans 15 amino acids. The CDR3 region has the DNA TGTGCCAACAGCTTAGCTTACAGTGCCAAAAACATTCAGTACTTC. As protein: CANSLAYSAKNIQYF.

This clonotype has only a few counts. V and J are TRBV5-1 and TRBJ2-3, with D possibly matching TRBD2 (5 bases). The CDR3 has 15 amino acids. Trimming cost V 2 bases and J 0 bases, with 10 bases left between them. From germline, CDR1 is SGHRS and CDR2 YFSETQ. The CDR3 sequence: CASSLSGSSTDTQYF. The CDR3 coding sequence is TGCGCCAGCAGCTTAAGCGGCTCTAGCACAGATACGCAGTATTTT.

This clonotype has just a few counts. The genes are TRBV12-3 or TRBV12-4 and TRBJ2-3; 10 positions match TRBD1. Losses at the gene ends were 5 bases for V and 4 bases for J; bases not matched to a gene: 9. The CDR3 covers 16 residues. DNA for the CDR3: TGTGCCAGCAGTCTCGCAGACAGGGGGCATCCAGATACGCAGTATTTT. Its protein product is CASSLADRGHPDTQYF.

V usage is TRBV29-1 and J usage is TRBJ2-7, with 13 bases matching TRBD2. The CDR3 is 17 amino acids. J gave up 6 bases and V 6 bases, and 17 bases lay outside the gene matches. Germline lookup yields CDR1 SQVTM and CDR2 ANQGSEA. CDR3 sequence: CSVSDLGLAGQNSEQYF. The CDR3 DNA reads TGCAGCGTCTCAGACTTGGGACTAGCGGGGCAGAACTCCGAGCAGTACTTC.

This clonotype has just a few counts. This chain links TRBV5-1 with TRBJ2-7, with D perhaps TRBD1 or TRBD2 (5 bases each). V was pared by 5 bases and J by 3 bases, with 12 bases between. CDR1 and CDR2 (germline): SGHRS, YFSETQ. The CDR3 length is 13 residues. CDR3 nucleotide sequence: TGCGCCAGCAGGGCTGGGACGGTCTACGAGCAGTACTTC. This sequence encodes CASRAGTVYEQYF.

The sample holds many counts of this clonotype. The CDR3 DNA reads TGTGCCAGCAGCTTACTGAACACTGAAGCTTTCTTT. It is translated as CASSLLNTEAFF. This chain links TRBV7-9 with TRBJ1-1, with D unresolved. The CDR3 consists of 12 residues. Germline values: CDR1 SEHNR, CDR2 FQNEAQ (reference sequence). V was pared by 2 bases and J by 0 bases, with 1 base between.

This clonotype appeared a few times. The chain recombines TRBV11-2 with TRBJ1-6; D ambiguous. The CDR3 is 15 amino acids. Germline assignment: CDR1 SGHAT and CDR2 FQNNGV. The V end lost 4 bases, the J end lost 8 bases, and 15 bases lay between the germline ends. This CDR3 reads CASSSPTASDSPLHF. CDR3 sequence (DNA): TGTGCCAGCAGCTCCCCTACTGCTTCAGATTCACCCCTCCACTTT.